Only one count was recorded for the clone carrying this T cell receptor beta chain. The target antigen is unknown. The source of the sample is a study of T cell responses to AZD1222 COVID-19 vaccine. Study background: Recipients boosted at about 4 weeks or about 12 weeks are pooled. Study-level findings and limits: The peak T cell response came first, and repertoires were sampled only after it. Spike as a whole was targeted by vaccine-associated CD4 TCRs, dominant at 160-218 and 743-854. Targeting of unmutated variant regions was reportedly seen in nearly half of spike-specific TCRs.

Assay used: immunoSEQ multiplex PCR; TCRdb lists only in-frame clones, some missing. The sample shows 120,000 or so clones, about nine tenths of them seen only once. The CDR3 consists of 13 residues. The V gene lost 0 bases and the J gene lost 6 bases, with 8 bases spanning the gap. CDR1 is MGHRA and CDR2 is YSYEKL in the germline V gene. This receptor was taken from an adult in good health. This chain connects TRBV4-1 to TRBJ1-1; D remains ambiguous. Sequenced material: peripheral blood, taken on day 0 of AZD1222 vaccination. CDR3 region: CASSQDTPAEAFF. CDR3 DNA: TGCGCCAGCAGCCAAGATACTCCAGCTGAAGCTTTCTTT.